The 14 T cell receptor beta chains listed next were all sequenced from one sample in a study of T-cell memory formation after mild COVID-19. Using its own MiXCR run on the 5' RACE reads, TCRdb lists one record per CDR3 protein. The table lists about 560,000 distinct CDR3 sequences, roughly 17% of them singletons. Sequencing was done on a sample of PBMCs or a T cell subset sorted from them (not recorded which). Receptors were obtained from an adult woman who had mild COVID-19 (a few samples of this study predate the infection). Cell type and time point are not known.

This clonotype occurred a few times. This chain uses TRBV29-1 with TRBJ2-2; D is perhaps TRBD1 (5 bases). CDR1 and CDR2 (germline): SQVTM, ANQGSEA. The CDR3 covers 11 residues. Trimming took off 7 bases at V and 6 bases at J, with 9 bases between the two ends. CDR3 sequence (DNA): TGCAGCGGGACAATATCCGGGGAGCTGTTTTTT. This sequence encodes CSGTISGELFF.

This clonotype occurred a few times. The rearrangement joins TRBV9 to TRBJ2-3, with 13 nucleotides matching TRBD2. The CDR3 sequence is 16 residues long. Germline-derived CDR1 and CDR2 are SGDLS and YYNGEE. V shed 3 bases and J 1 base; nucleotides not matched to a gene: 2. The CDR3 DNA reads TGTGCCAGCAGCGCTGGGACTAGCGGGGGCACAGATACGCAGTATTTT. Amino acids: CASSAGTSGGTDTQYF.

In this sample, this clonotype turned up many times. The chain carries TRBV12-3 or TRBV12-4 and TRBJ1-1; D is unresolved. Between the trimmed V and J ends, which lost 7 bases and 1 base, there was a span of 4 bases. This CDR3 contains 11 residues. The CDR3 protein is CASTENTEAFF. The CDR3 DNA follows: TGTGCCAGCACCGAGAACACTGAAGCTTTCTTT.

The chain carries TRBV27 and TRBJ2-2; 11 nucleotides align to TRBD1. CDR3 size: 14 residues. Germline V CDR1 and CDR2: MNHEY, SMNVEV (reference sequence). V shed 6 bases and J 7 bases; nucleotides not matched to a gene: 4. The CDR3 loop reads CASRGQGGDGELFF. In DNA form, the CDR3 reads TGTGCCAGCAGGGGACAGGGGGGTGACGGGGAGCTGTTTTTT.

This clonotype was found a few times. The CDR3 coding sequence is TGTGCCAGCACTTTACTAGGACTAGCGGGTGCCGGGGGATACGAGCAGTACTTC. It yields the protein CASTLLGLAGAGGYEQYF. V and J are TRBV7-8 and TRBJ2-7; 11 bases match TRBD2. CDR1 is SGHVS, CDR2 FQNEAQ, per germline. Trimming cost V 7 bases and J 4 bases; bases outside gene matches: 18. The CDR3 totals 18 residues.

DNA of the CDR3: TGTGCCAGCAGCTTATACTCGGCGGCTAGCGGCACAGATACGCAGTATTTT. Translation: CASSLYSAASGTDTQYF. J is TRBJ2-3 and V is TRBV11-2, with a possible D match to TRBD2 (6 bases). V was pared by 2 bases and J by 1 base, with 16 bases between. This CDR3 is 17 amino acids long. CDR1 SGHAT and CDR2 FQNNGV come from the germline V gene. The full variable domain, in which reference TRBV11-2 and TRBJ2-3 provide the parts outside the CDR3, is EAGVAQSPRYKIIEKRQSVAFWCNPISGHATLYWYQQILGQGPKLLIQFQNNGVVDDSQLPKDRFSAERLKGVDSTLKIQPAKLEDSAVYLCASSLYSAASGTDTQYFGPGTRLTVL.

This clonotype was picked up a small number of times. This rearrangement joins TRBV7-9 to TRBJ2-1; D gene ambiguous. V was shortened by 3 bases and J by 8 bases, with 11 bases between the two germline ends. This CDR3 comprises 13 residues. Germline V lookup: CDR1 SEHNR, CDR2 FQNEAQ (reference sequence). DNA of the CDR3: TGTGCCAGCAGCTTTTGGCAGTCCGATGAGCAGTTCTTC. It yields the protein CASSFWQSDEQFF.

This clonotype has more than one count but fewer than ten. The rearrangement joins TRBV20-1 to TRBJ2-7; either TRBD1 or TRBD2 may supply D (6 bases each). The length of the CDR3 is 14 residues. Germline CDR1 reads DFQATT; CDR2 reads SNEGSKA (reference sequence). The V and J ends lost 8 bases and 0 bases respectively, with 17 bases between them. The chain's CDR3 is CSRRVQGGSYEQYF. Written as DNA, the CDR3 is TGCAGTCGCAGAGTACAGGGAGGCTCCTACGAGCAGTACTTC.

This clonotype was observed many times. The rearrangement uses TRBV12-3 or TRBV12-4 and TRBJ1-4; TRBD1 is a possible D gene (5 bases). Deletions cut 8 bases from V and 5 bases from J, with 15 bases between. CDR3 length: 14 amino acids. Here the CDR3 reads CASVSGQVNEKLFF. The CDR3 DNA is TGTGCCAGCGTCTCTGGACAAGTGAATGAAAAACTGTTTTTT.

In its sample, this clonotype was seen a few times. The J gene is TRBJ2-3, the V gene TRBV20-1, with 10 bases identical to TRBD2. Germline CDR1 and CDR2: DFQATT and SNEGSKA (reference sequence). The CDR3 covers 15 residues. V lost 7 bases and J lost 5; bases outside the gene matches: 12. The CDR3 loop reads CSVPRTSGKGDTQYF. The CDR3 DNA is TGCAGTGTTCCTAGGACTAGCGGAAAAGGAGATACGCAGTATTTT.

There are a few counts of this clonotype. The V gene is TRBV11-2, the J gene TRBJ2-5, with D tentatively TRBD2 (5 bases). Trimming shortened V by 5 bases and J by 5 bases, and 12 bases separated the two germline ends. The CDR3 has 13 residues. CDR1 is SGHAT, CDR2 FQNNGV, per germline. CDR3 coding DNA: TGTGCCAGCAGCCGGGCCCCGGGGGAGACCCAGTACTTC. Amino acids: CASSRAPGETQYF.

In this sample, this clonotype turned up a few times. The chain carries TRBV6-5 and TRBJ2-1, with D possibly being TRBD1 (6 bases). The CDR3 length is 14 residues. V was shortened by 9 bases and J by 2 bases, with 14 bases between the two germline ends. Per the germline V gene, CDR1 is MNHEY and CDR2 is SVGAGI. CDR3: CASHRDGTYNEQFF. The CDR3 DNA is TGTGCCAGTCACAGGGACGGCACCTACAATGAGCAGTTCTTC.

The V call is TRBV7-9, the J call TRBJ2-1; the D gene is possibly TRBD1 (5 bases). V was cut by 1 base and J by 8 bases, with 9 bases left in between. CDR3 length: 13 residues. CDR1 and CDR2 from the germline V gene are SEHNR and FQNEAQ (reference sequence). In nucleotides, the CDR3 is TGTGCCAGCAGCTTAGGCAACAGGCATGAGCAGTTCTTC. It encodes CASSLGNRHEQFF.

This clonotype was counted between two and nine times. The rearrangement joins TRBV4-1 to TRBJ1-4; 9 bases align to TRBD1. Germline trimming cut 0 bases from V and 6 bases from J; bases unmatched to any gene: 5. From germline, CDR1 is MGHRA and CDR2 YSYEKL. CDR3 size: 16 residues. CDR3 DNA sequence: TGCGCCAGCAGCCAAGATCCGGGACAGGGTCATGAAAAACTGTTTTTT. This encodes CASSQDPGQGHEKLFF.